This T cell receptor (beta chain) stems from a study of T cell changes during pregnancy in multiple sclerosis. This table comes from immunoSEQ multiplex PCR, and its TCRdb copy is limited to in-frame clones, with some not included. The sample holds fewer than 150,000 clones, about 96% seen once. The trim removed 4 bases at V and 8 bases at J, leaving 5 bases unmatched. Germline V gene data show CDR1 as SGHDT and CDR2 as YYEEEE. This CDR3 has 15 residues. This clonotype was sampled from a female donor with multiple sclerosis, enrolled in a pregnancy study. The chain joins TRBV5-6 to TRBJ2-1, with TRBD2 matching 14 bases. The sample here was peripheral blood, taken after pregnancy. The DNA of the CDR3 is TGTGCCAGCAGCATTAGGGGACTAGCGGGAGATGAGCAGTTCTTC. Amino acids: CASSIRGLAGDEQFF. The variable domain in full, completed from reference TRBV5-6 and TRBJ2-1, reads DAGVTQSPTHLIKTRGQQVTLRCSPKSGHDTVSWYQQALGQGPQFIFQYYEEEERQRGNFPDRFSGHQFPNYSSELNVNALLLGDSALYLCASSIRGLAGDEQFFGPGTRLTVL.